These T cell receptor beta chains were read from a single sample in a study of T cell responses to AZD1222 COVID-19 vaccine. The method was immunoSEQ multiplex PCR; TCRdb's version includes in-frame clones alone and lacks a portion of them. The table has some 80,000 clones, 90% to 95% seen once; the top ten hold about 5.2%. The sample consisted of peripheral blood, taken on day 0 of AZD1222 vaccination. Receptor source: an adult in good health. Each CDR3 is given with its conserved first and last residue. D genes are given only for firm matches. Clone size is stated in some rows and not others, as once, few, many or a class when expanded.

D: -; V: TRBV15; J: TRBJ1-4; size: -; CDR3: CATSGRQTDNEKLFF; DNA: TGTGCCACCAGCGGTAGACAGACGGATAATGAAAAACTGTTTTTT
D: TRBD1; V: TRBV19; J: TRBJ1-2; size: -; CDR3: CASSIGQGPQVGYTF; DNA: TGTGCCAGTAGTATAGGACAGGGGCCGCAAGTTGGCTACACCTTC
D: TRBD2; V: TRBV28; J: TRBJ2-5; size: -; CDR3: CASSSLAGGRETQYF; DNA: TGTGCCAGCAGTTCTCTAGCGGGGGGCCGGGAGACCCAGTACTTC
D: -; V: TRBV28; J: TRBJ2-7; size: -; CDR3: CASRITDEQYF; DNA: TGTGCCAGCAGGATTACGGACGAGCAGTACTTC
D: TRBD1; V: TRBV27; J: TRBJ2-5; size: -; CDR3: CASRGQGGQETQYF; DNA: TGTGCCAGCAGGGGACAGGGGGGCCAAGAGACCCAGTACTTC
D: TRBD2; V: TRBV10-1; J: TRBJ2-3; size: few; CDR3: CASSRGLGLDTQYF; DNA: TGCGCCAGCAGTCGGGGACTAGGGCTCGATACGCAGTATTTT
D: -; V: TRBV7-2; J: TRBJ1-3; size: -; CDR3: CASSQTAFSGNTIYF; DNA: TGTGCCAGCAGCCAGACAGCTTTCTCTGGAAACACCATATATTTT
D: -; V: TRBV5-1; J: TRBJ1-4; size: -; CDR3: CASSLATKGVGELFF; DNA: TGCGCCAGCAGCTTGGCCACAAAAGGCGTCGGTGAACTGTTTTTT
D: TRBD1; V: TRBV10-3; J: TRBJ2-1; size: -; CDR3: CAISFQTGNEQFF; DNA: TGTGCCATCAGTTTTCAGACAGGGAATGAGCAGTTCTTC
D: -; V: TRBV30; J: TRBJ1-1; size: -; CDR3: CAWSVRERAEAFF; DNA: TGTGCCTGGAGTGTACGGGAGCGGGCTGAAGCTTTCTTT
D: -; V: TRBV5-1; J: TRBJ1-6; size: few; CDR3: CASSAARSYNSPLHF; DNA: TGCGCCAGCAGCGCGGCCAGATCCTATAATTCACCCCTCCACTTT
D: TRBD1; V: TRBV5-1; J: TRBJ1-1; size: -; CDR3: CASSLTGENTEAFF; DNA: TGCGCCAGCAGCTTGACAGGGGAGAACACTGAAGCTTTCTTT
D: -; V: TRBV5-1; J: TRBJ1-4; size: -; CDR3: CASSSGDPPEKLFF; DNA: TGCGCCAGCAGTTCAGGGGACCCGCCAGAAAAACTGTTTTTT
D: -; V: TRBV19; J: TRBJ1-3; size: -; CDR3: CASSGVRTPSGNTIYF; DNA: TGTGCCAGTAGCGGCGTTCGAACACCCTCTGGAAACACCATATATTTT
D: -; V: TRBV5-1; J: TRBJ2-3; size: -; CDR3: CASSLASAKDTQYF; DNA: TGCGCCAGCAGCTTGGCTTCCGCCAAAGATACGCAGTATTTT
D: TRBD1; V: TRBV18; J: TRBJ2-7; size: -; CDR3: CASFRDRGQYEQYF; DNA: TGTGCCAGCTTCCGGGACAGGGGGCAGTACGAGCAGTACTTC
D: TRBD1; V: TRBV10-2; J: TRBJ1-3; size: once; CDR3: CASSESGTGSGNTIYF; DNA: TGCGCCAGCAGTGAGTCCGGGACAGGCTCTGGAAACACCATATATTTT
D: -; V: TRBV29-1; J: TRBJ2-7; size: -; CDR3: CSVEGRGGDEQYF; DNA: TGCAGCGTTGAAGGCAGGGGTGGCGACGAGCAGTACTTC
D: -; V: TRBV27; J: TRBJ1-5; size: once; CDR3: CASSLMSAGRGFNQPQHF; DNA: TGTGCCAGCAGTTTAATGTCGGCAGGGAGAGGATTCAATCAGCCCCAGCATTTT
D: TRBD1; V: TRBV28; J: TRBJ1-2; size: -; CDR3: CASSDGQGPYGYTF; DNA: TGTGCCAGCAGTGACGGACAGGGCCCCTATGGCTACACCTTC
D: -; V: TRBV7-2; J: TRBJ1-4; size: few; CDR3: CASSLGALDEKLFF; DNA: TGTGCCAGCAGCTTGGGGGCCCTGGATGAAAAACTGTTTTTT
D: TRBD1; V: TRBV29-1; J: TRBJ1-5; size: -; CDR3: CSVGGQTGNQPQHF; DNA: TGCAGCGTTGGGGGACAGACGGGAAATCAGCCCCAGCATTTT
D: TRBD1; V: TRBV6-6; J: TRBJ1-1; size: -; CDR3: CASSTDREFGAFF; DNA: TGTGCCAGCAGCACGGACAGGGAATTCGGTGCTTTCTTT
D: -; V: TRBV4-3; J: TRBJ1-3; size: -; CDR3: CASSQDISSGNTIYF; DNA: TGCGCCAGCAGCCAAGATATCAGCTCTGGAAACACCATATATTTT
D: -; V: TRBV12-3/TRBV12-4; J: TRBJ2-7; size: -; CDR3: CASSLAYYEQYF; DNA: TGTGCCAGCAGTTTAGCCTACTACGAGCAGTACTTC
D: -; V: TRBV7-2; J: TRBJ1-2; size: once; CDR3: CASSLAFDRPPNYGYTF; DNA: TGTGCCAGCAGCTTAGCGTTTGACAGGCCCCCTAACTATGGCTACACCTTC
D: -; V: TRBV7-2; J: TRBJ1-6; size: -; CDR3: CASSLGSAGRYNSPLHF; DNA: TGTGCCAGCAGCTTAGGGTCGGCGGGACGCTATAATTCACCCCTCCACTTT
D: -; V: TRBV6-2/TRBV6-3; J: TRBJ1-2; size: -; CDR3: CASSYSGRSYGYTF; DNA: TGTGCCAGCAGTTACTCCGGGCGAAGCTATGGCTACACCTTC
D: -; V: TRBV28; J: TRBJ2-4; size: once; CDR3: CASSYQGAKNIQYF; DNA: TGTGCCAGCAGTTACCAGGGTGCCAAAAACATTCAGTACTTC
D: TRBD2; V: TRBV4-2; J: TRBJ2-5; size: -; CDR3: CASSQGLAGGRSETQYF; DNA: TGTGCCAGCAGCCAAGGACTAGCGGGGGGGCGGTCGGAGACCCAGTACTTC
D: -; V: TRBV14; J: TRBJ1-1; size: -; CDR3: CASSQEPRGMRAEAFF; DNA: TGTGCCAGCAGCCAAGAGCCCCGCGGGATGCGGGCTGAAGCTTTCTTT
D: -; V: TRBV5-1; J: TRBJ1-5; size: -; CDR3: CASSLMGVNQPQHF; DNA: TGCGCCAGCAGCTTGATGGGGGTAAATCAGCCCCAGCATTTT
D: TRBD1; V: TRBV7-9; J: TRBJ2-7; size: -; CDR3: CASSLLQGAYEQYF; DNA: TGTGCCAGCAGCTTACTACAGGGGGCCTACGAGCAGTACTTC
D: TRBD1; V: TRBV5-1; J: TRBJ1-3; size: once; CDR3: CASSLAGTGYGNTIYF; DNA: TGCGCCAGCAGCTTGGCGGGGACAGGGTACGGAAACACCATATATTTT
D: -; V: TRBV29-1; J: TRBJ1-3; size: -; CDR3: CSVQAVSGNTIYF; DNA: TGCAGCGTCCAGGCGGTTTCTGGAAACACCATATATTTT
D: TRBD1; V: TRBV18; J: TRBJ1-2; size: once; CDR3: CASSPQTGLSGYTF; DNA: TGTGCCAGCTCACCACAGACAGGGTTGAGTGGCTACACCTTC
D: TRBD1; V: TRBV7-8; J: TRBJ2-7; size: -; CDR3: CASSLRPGQVTYEQYF; DNA: TGTGCCAGCAGCCTCCGGCCGGGACAGGTAACCTACGAGCAGTACTTC
D: TRBD1; V: TRBV29-1; J: TRBJ1-2; size: -; CDR3: CSVDIGGRHARYTF; DNA: TGCAGCGTTGATATAGGGGGCAGGCATGCACGCTACACCTTC
D: TRBD1; V: TRBV3-1/TRBV3-2; J: TRBJ1-1; size: -; CDR3: CASSQAGTGTTEAFF; DNA: TGTGCCAGCAGCCAAGCGGGGACAGGGACCACTGAAGCTTTCTTT
D: TRBD1; V: TRBV2; J: TRBJ1-6; size: -; CDR3: CASSNDRAKTVTLHF; DNA: TGTGCCAGCAGTAACGACAGGGCCAAGACGGTGACCCTCCACTTT
D: -; V: TRBV27; J: TRBJ2-5; size: -; CDR3: CASSFRGWETQYF; DNA: TGTGCCAGCAGTTTCAGGGGTTGGGAGACCCAGTACTTC
D: TRBD2; V: TRBV7-2; J: TRBJ2-7; size: -; CDR3: CASSLAVSGGAYEQYF; DNA: TGTGCCAGCAGCTTAGCGGTTAGCGGGGGGGCCTACGAGCAGTACTTC
D: -; V: TRBV18; J: TRBJ1-5; size: once; CDR3: CASSRGLNQPQHF; DNA: TGTGCCAGCTCAAGGGGTCTTAATCAGCCCCAGCATTTT
D: -; V: TRBV29-1; J: TRBJ2-1; size: -; CDR3: CSVSWSNSYNEQFF; DNA: TGCAGCGTGAGCTGGTCCAACTCCTACAATGAGCAGTTCTTC
D: -; V: TRBV7-8; J: TRBJ1-5; size: -; CDR3: CASSPMGRTNQPQHF; DNA: TGTGCCAGCAGCCCGATGGGACGGACAAATCAGCCCCAGCATTTT
D: TRBD1; V: TRBV28; J: TRBJ1-2; size: -; CDR3: CASSPTGQLYGYTF; DNA: TGTGCCAGCAGTCCAACGGGACAGTTATATGGCTACACCTTC
D: -; V: TRBV27; J: TRBJ2-1; size: -; CDR3: CASSQGGAYNEQFF; DNA: TGTGCCAGCAGCCAGGGGGGGGCCTACAATGAGCAGTTCTTC
D: TRBD1; V: TRBV7-8; J: TRBJ1-1; size: once; CDR3: CASSLSGGSNTEAFF; DNA: TGTGCCAGCAGCCTGTCAGGGGGCTCGAACACTGAAGCTTTCTTT
D: -; V: TRBV7-3; J: TRBJ2-6; size: -; CDR3: CASSLVGGFSGANVLTF; DNA: TGTGCCAGCAGCTTGGTAGGGGGGTTTTCCGGGGCCAACGTCCTGACTTTC
D: TRBD1; V: TRBV5-6; J: TRBJ1-5; size: -; CDR3: CASSSQGTNQPQHF; DNA: TGTGCCAGCAGCTCACAGGGGACCAATCAGCCCCAGCATTTT
D: TRBD1; V: TRBV3-1/TRBV3-2; J: TRBJ1-6; size: once; CDR3: CASSQAPGQGPNSYNSPLHF; DNA: TGTGCCAGCAGCCAAGCCCCGGGACAGGGCCCTAACTCCTATAATTCACCCCTCCACTTT
D: -; V: TRBV18; J: TRBJ1-1; size: -; CDR3: CASSPTVSGSTEAFF; DNA: TGTGCCAGCTCACCGACGGTTTCTGGGAGCACTGAAGCTTTCTTT
D: TRBD1; V: TRBV7-9; J: TRBJ2-1; size: -; CDR3: CASSLPWTGITNEQFF; DNA: TGTGCCAGCAGCTTACCCTGGACAGGAATAACCAATGAGCAGTTCTTC
D: -; V: TRBV12-5; J: TRBJ2-3; size: -; CDR3: CASASPSAADTQYF; DNA: TGTGCTAGTGCCTCTCCCTCGGCGGCAGATACGCAGTATTTT
D: -; V: TRBV3-1/TRBV3-2; J: TRBJ1-1; size: -; CDR3: CASSQDSAGNTEAFF; DNA: TGTGCCAGCAGCCAAGATTCCGCAGGGAACACTGAAGCTTTCTTT
D: TRBD1; V: TRBV5-6; J: TRBJ1-3; size: -; CDR3: CASSLEAGGIGNTIYF; DNA: TGTGCCAGCAGCTTGGAGGCAGGGGGTATTGGAAACACCATATATTTT
D: TRBD1; V: TRBV7-9; J: TRBJ1-1; size: -; CDR3: CASSKDRGGTEAFF; DNA: TGTGCCAGCAGCAAGGACAGGGGAGGGACTGAAGCTTTCTTT
D: -; V: TRBV9; J: TRBJ1-1; size: -; CDR3: CASSVWEEGTEAFF; DNA: TGTGCCAGCAGCGTATGGGAGGAAGGAACTGAAGCTTTCTTT
D: TRBD2; V: TRBV19; J: TRBJ2-1; size: -; CDR3: CASSIVYSGGSYNEQFF; DNA: TGTGCCAGTAGTATAGTCTATAGCGGGGGCTCCTACAATGAGCAGTTCTTC
D: -; V: TRBV15; J: TRBJ2-3; size: -; CDR3: CATSRGGDAGTDTQYF; DNA: TGTGCCACCAGCAGAGGGGGGGATGCTGGCACAGATACGCAGTATTTT